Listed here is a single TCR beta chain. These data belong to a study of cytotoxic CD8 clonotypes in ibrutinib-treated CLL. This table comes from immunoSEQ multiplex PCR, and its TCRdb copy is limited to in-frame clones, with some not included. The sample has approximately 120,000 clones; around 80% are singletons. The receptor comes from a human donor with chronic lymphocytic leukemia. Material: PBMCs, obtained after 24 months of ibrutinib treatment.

DNA of the CDR3: TGCGCCAGCAGCCAAGAGGGCACAGTGAACACTGAAGCTTTCTTT. Its translation is CASSQEGTVNTEAFF. The gene calls are TRBV4-1 and TRBJ1-1, with unresolved D. Trimming removed 0 bases from V and 0 bases from J, with 8 bases in between. There are 15 residues in the CDR3. CDR1 and CDR2 from the germline V gene are MGHRA and YSYEKL.